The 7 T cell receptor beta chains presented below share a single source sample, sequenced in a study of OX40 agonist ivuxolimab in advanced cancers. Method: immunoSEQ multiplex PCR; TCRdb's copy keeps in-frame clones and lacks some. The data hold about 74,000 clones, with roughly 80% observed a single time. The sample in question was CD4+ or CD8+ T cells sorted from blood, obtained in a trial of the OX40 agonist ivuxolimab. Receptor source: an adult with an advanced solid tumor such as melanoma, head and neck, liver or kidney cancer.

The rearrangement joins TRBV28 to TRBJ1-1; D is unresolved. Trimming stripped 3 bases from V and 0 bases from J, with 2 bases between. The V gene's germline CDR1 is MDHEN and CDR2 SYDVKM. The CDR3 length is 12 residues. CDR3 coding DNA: TGTGCCAGCAGTTTGTTGAACACTGAAGCTTTCTTT. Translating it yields CASSLLNTEAFF.

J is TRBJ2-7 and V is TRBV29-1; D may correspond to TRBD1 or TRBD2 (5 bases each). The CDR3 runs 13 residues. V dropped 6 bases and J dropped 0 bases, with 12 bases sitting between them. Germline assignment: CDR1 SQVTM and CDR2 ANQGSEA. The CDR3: CSVSAGSSYEQYF. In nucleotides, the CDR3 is TGCAGCGTGAGCGCAGGGAGCTCCTACGAGCAGTACTTC.

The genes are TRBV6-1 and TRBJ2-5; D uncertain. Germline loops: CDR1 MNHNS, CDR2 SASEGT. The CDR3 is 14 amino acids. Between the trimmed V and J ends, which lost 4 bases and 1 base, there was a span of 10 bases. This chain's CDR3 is CASSGRVAQETQYF. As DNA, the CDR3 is TGTGCCAGCAGTGGAAGGGTGGCCCAAGAGACCCAGTACTTC.

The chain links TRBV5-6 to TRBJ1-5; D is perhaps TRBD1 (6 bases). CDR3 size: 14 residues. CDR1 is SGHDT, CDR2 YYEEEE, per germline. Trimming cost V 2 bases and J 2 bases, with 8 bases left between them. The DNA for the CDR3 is TGTGCCAGCAGCTTAGGGACACGCAATCAGCCCCAGCATTTT. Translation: CASSLGTRNQPQHF.

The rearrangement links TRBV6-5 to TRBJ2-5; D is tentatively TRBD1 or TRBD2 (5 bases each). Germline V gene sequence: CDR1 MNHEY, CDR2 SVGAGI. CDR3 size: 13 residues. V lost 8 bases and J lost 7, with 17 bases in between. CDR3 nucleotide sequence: TGTGCCAGCGCTCGTGGGGGTGATAGGACCCAGTACTTC. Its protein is CASARGGDRTQYF.

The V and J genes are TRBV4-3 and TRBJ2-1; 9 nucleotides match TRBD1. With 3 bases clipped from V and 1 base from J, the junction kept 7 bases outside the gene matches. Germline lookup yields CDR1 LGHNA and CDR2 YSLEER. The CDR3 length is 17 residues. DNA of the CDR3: TGCGCCAGCAGCCATACTCCCGGGACAGGGTCCTACAATGAGCAGTTCTTC. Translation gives CASSHTPGTGSYNEQFF.

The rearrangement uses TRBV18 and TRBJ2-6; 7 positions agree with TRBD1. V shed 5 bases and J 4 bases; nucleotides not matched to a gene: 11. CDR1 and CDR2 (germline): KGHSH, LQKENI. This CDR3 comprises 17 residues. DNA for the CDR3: TGTGCCAGCTCAGGTAGTGAGGGGGCAACGGGGGCCAACGTCCTGACTTTC. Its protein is CASSGSEGATGANVLTF.